Below are 32 T cell receptor beta chains sequenced from a single sample in a study of long-term antiretroviral therapy in people with HIV. The assay used was immunoSEQ (version v3.0), run at survey level. Measured with immunoSEQ multiplex PCR; TCRdb has only the in-frame clones, and not every one. The sample yields tens of thousands of clones, 80% seen once. The sequencing used unsorted PBMCs, collected 3.4 years after starting antiretroviral therapy. The receptors stem from a man aged 25 to 40 with HIV.

The chain is built from TRBV30 and TRBJ1-1; 10 bases are a match to TRBD1. Germline V gene sequence: CDR1 GTSNPN, CDR2 SVGIG (reference sequence). V was pared by 8 bases and J by 6 bases, with 12 bases of the junction left unmatched. This CDR3 spans 14 amino acids. The CDR3 DNA sequence: TGTGCCGTGACAGGGGGCATCCTCTTGGCTGAAGCTTTCTTT. This gives the protein CAVTGGILLAEAFF.

This clone was seen a handful of times. The chain is built from TRBV19 and TRBJ1-1; tentatively, D is TRBD1 (5 bases). CDR3 length: 17 residues. The germline CDR1 and CDR2 sequences are LNHDA and SQIVND (reference sequence). Trimming removed 3 bases from V and 3 bases from J, with 20 bases in between. The CDR3 sequence: CASSMKLPGLGYTEAFF. CDR3 DNA sequence: TGTGCCAGTAGTATGAAGCTCCCAGGGTTGGGGTACACTGAAGCTTTCTTT.

The chain combines TRBV4-3 with TRBJ1-2; D is undetermined. The ends were cut back, 0 bases at V and 8 bases at J, with 19 bases in the middle. The germline V gene encodes CDR1 LGHNA and CDR2 YSLEER. The CDR3 totals 16 residues. The CDR3: CASSQDAASGILGYTF. As DNA, the CDR3 is TGCGCCAGCAGCCAAGATGCGGCCAGTGGGATTCTCGGCTACACCTTC.

CDR3 nucleotides: TGTGCCAGTAGCCCCTCTAGCGGCCCCTCCTACGAGCAGTACTTC. As protein: CASSPSSGPSYEQYF. The chain carries TRBV19 and TRBJ2-7, with TRBD2 identical over 7 bases. V trimming: 6 bases; J trimming: 0 bases; junction bases outside the gene matches: 8. This CDR3 is built from 15 residues. Germline CDR1 is LNHDA and CDR2 is SQIVND (reference sequence). Full variable domain (remainder filled in from reference TRBV19 and TRBJ2-7): DGGITQSPKYLFRKEGQNVTLSCEQNLNHDAMYWYRQDPGQGLRLIYYSQIVNDFQKGDIAEGYSVSREKKESFPLTVTSAQKNPTAFYLCASSPSSGPSYEQYFGPGTRLTVT.

This clone came up once. V and J are TRBV6-1 and TRBJ1-1; 7 nucleotides agree with TRBD1. The CDR3 length is 17 residues. V lost 4 bases, J lost 0 bases, and 11 bases stayed unmatched. The germline V gene has CDR1 MNHNS and CDR2 SASEGT. CDR3 region: CASSAGGWVSMNTEAFF. Here the CDR3 DNA reads TGTGCCAGCAGTGCAGGGGGTTGGGTTAGTATGAACACTGAAGCTTTCTTT.

The chain recombines TRBV5-4 with TRBJ1-2; D possibly corresponds to TRBD1 (5 bases). The germline V gene has CDR1 SGHNT and CDR2 YYREEE (reference sequence). V lost 0 bases and J 2 bases, leaving 5 bases between the germline ends. The CDR3 covers 13 residues. CDR3 residues: CASSLEGNYGYTF. In nucleotides, the CDR3 is TGTGCCAGCAGCTTGGAGGGGAACTATGGCTACACCTTC.

The chain recombines TRBV11-2 with TRBJ2-7; no reliable D call. CDR3 length: 12 residues. V lost 0 bases and J 5 bases, leaving 5 bases between the germline ends. Germline values: CDR1 SGHAT, CDR2 FQNNGV. Here the CDR3 reads CASSLDQDEQYF. In DNA form, the CDR3 reads TGTGCCAGCAGCTTAGATCAGGACGAGCAGTACTTC.

In its sample, this clone was seen once. The chain recombines TRBV7-9 with TRBJ2-1; TRBD2 aligns across 8 bases. V dropped 8 bases and J dropped 4; count of bases not matched to a gene: 7. The germline CDR1 and CDR2 sequences are SEHNR and FQNEAQ (reference sequence). The CDR3 covers 14 residues. The CDR3 DNA reads TGTGCCAGCTCCCGGACTAGCAATTACAATGAGCAGTTCTTC. It codes for CASSRTSNYNEQFF.

The chain couples TRBV11-2 to TRBJ2-7, with 8 bases aligning to TRBD1. From germline, CDR1 is SGHAT and CDR2 FQNNGV. J gave up 5 bases and V 1 base, and 7 bases lay outside the gene matches. CDR3 length: 15 amino acids. DNA for the CDR3: TGTGCCAGCAGCTTAGTTGTGACAGGGGCCAACGAGCAGTACTTC. It is translated as CASSLVVTGANEQYF. The variable domain in full, with the rest retrieved from reference TRBV11-2 and TRBJ2-7, is EAGVAQSPRYKIIEKRQSVAFWCNPISGHATLYWYQQILGQGPKLLIQFQNNGVVDDSQLPKDRFSAERLKGVDSTLKIQPAKLEDSAVYLCASSLVVTGANEQYFGPGTRLTVT.

The genes are TRBV4-3 and TRBJ1-5; the match to TRBD1 covers 8 bases. This CDR3 region has 15 residues. CDR1 LGHNA and CDR2 YSLEER come from the germline V gene. V lost 4 bases, J lost 4 bases, and 6 bases stayed unmatched. In DNA, the CDR3 is TGCGCCAGCAGCCCCGTGACAGGGGAAAATCAGCCCCAGCATTTT. It codes for CASSPVTGENQPQHF.

The chain has TRBV7-9 and TRBJ1-1, with TRBD1 as a possible D gene (5 bases). V lost 5 bases to trimming and J lost 0 bases, with 13 bases between them. Per germline, CDR1 SEHNR and CDR2 FQNEAQ (reference sequence). The CDR3 sequence is 15 residues long. The DNA of the CDR3 is TGTGCCAGCAGCCAACCGTGGACAATGAACACTGAAGCTTTCTTT. Protein: CASSQPWTMNTEAFF. Full variable domain (remainder filled in from reference TRBV7-9 and TRBJ1-1): DTGVSQNPRHKITKRGQNVTFRCDPISEHNRLYWYRQTLGQGPEFLTYFQNEAQLEKSRLLSDRFSAERPKGSFSTLEIQRTEQGDSAMYLCASSQPWTMNTEAFFGQGTRLTVV.

This clone was counted only a few times. The V call is TRBV5-4, the J call TRBJ2-1; 9 bases are a match to TRBD1. V shed 6 bases and J 9 bases; nucleotides not matched to a gene: 10. Germline-derived CDR1 and CDR2 are SGHNT and YYREEE (reference sequence). The CDR3 has 14 residues. CDR3 region: CASIPNRGLGEQFF. In DNA form, the CDR3 reads TGTGCCAGCATTCCGAACAGGGGGCTCGGTGAGCAGTTCTTC.

This clone appeared a single time. The V and J genes are TRBV5-4 and TRBJ2-3; 9 bases are a match to TRBD1. The CDR3 covers 15 residues. The J segment lost 1 base and the V segment lost 4 bases, leaving 4 bases of the junction unmatched. From germline, CDR1 is SGHNT and CDR2 YYREEE (reference sequence). The CDR3 spells CASSQRTGGTDTQYF. The CDR3 DNA reads TGTGCCAGCAGCCAAAGGACAGGGGGCACAGATACGCAGTATTTT.

J is TRBJ2-3 and V is TRBV19; 8 nucleotides align to TRBD2. The CDR3 runs to 14 residues. The V segment lost 3 bases and the J segment 6 bases; nucleotides outside the gene matches: 5. The germline V gene encodes CDR1 LNHDA and CDR2 SQIVND (reference sequence). In nucleotides, the CDR3 is TGTGCCAGTAGTATCGGAGCGGGAGTGGATACGCAGTATTTT. Translating gives CASSIGAGVDTQYF.

V and J are TRBV4-3 and TRBJ2-3; 8 nucleotides line up with TRBD1. This CDR3 is built from 13 residues. Germline assignment: CDR1 LGHNA and CDR2 YSLEER. The J segment lost 6 bases and the V segment lost 4 bases, leaving 3 bases of the junction unmatched. The CDR3, as DNA: TGCGCCAGCAGCCCGGACAGGGCGGATACGCAGTATTTT. Encoded protein: CASSPDRADTQYF.

The chain employs TRBV6-5 and TRBJ1-1; a weak D match, TRBD1 (5 bases). The germline CDR1 and CDR2 sequences are MNHEY and SVGAGI. The length of the CDR3 is 12 residues. V gave up 1 base and J gave up 8 bases, with 8 bases separating them. The CDR3 DNA reads as TGTGCCAGCAGTTACTGGGGGGGGGAAGCTTTCTTT. Protein: CASSYWGGEAFF.

CDR3 bases: TGCAGCGGGTTGGGCAGGGGTGAGCTGTTTTTT. Translating gives CSGLGRGELFF. The chain links TRBV29-1 to TRBJ2-2; D possibly corresponds to TRBD1 (6 bases). Per germline, CDR1 SQVTM and CDR2 ANQGSEA. Trimming left V 7 bases short and J 11 bases short, with 14 bases between. The CDR3 is 11 amino acids.

The chain has TRBV7-2 and TRBJ1-2; the match to TRBD1 covers 8 bases. V was clipped by 4 bases and J by 1 base; unmatched bases: 5. CDR3 length: 15 amino acids. From germline, CDR1 is SGHTA and CDR2 FQGNSA. CDR3 sequence reads: CASSSGQGDNYGYTF. The CDR3 DNA is TGTGCCAGCAGCTCCGGACAGGGAGATAACTATGGCTACACCTTC.

The chain combines TRBV4-1 with TRBJ2-2; TRBD2 is a possible D gene (5 bases). This CDR3 spans 16 amino acids. The V and J ends lost 3 bases and 7 bases respectively, with 18 bases between them. Germline V gives CDR1 MGHRA, CDR2 YSYEKL. The CDR3 bases are TGCGCCAGCAGCCACAGCAAGCTAGCCGTCGGCGGGGAGCTGTTTTTT. Protein product: CASSHSKLAVGGELFF.

The genes are TRBV28 and TRBJ2-7, with D possibly matching TRBD2 (6 bases). Per the germline V gene, CDR1 is MDHEN and CDR2 is SYDVKM. V gave up 3 bases and J gave up 5 bases, with 11 bases separating them. This CDR3 contains 13 residues. Written as DNA, the CDR3 is TGTGCCAGCAGTTTTGCGGGGCCCAACGAGCAGTACTTC. Its translation: CASSFAGPNEQYF.

The table lists this clone with a few counts. The genes are TRBV4-2 and TRBJ2-7; TRBD2 aligns across 8 bases. V lost 4 bases to trimming and J lost 5 bases; unmatched junction nucleotides: 4. This CDR3 has 13 residues. Germline V gene data show CDR1 as LGHNA and CDR2 as YNFKEQ. CDR3 nucleotides: TGTGCCAGCAGCCGCCTAGCGGGCAACGAGCAGTACTTC. It encodes CASSRLAGNEQYF.

The genes are TRBV29-1 and TRBJ1-1, with D possibly TRBD1 on 5 matching bases. The germline V and J ends were trimmed by 3 bases and 2 bases, with 10 bases remaining between them. CDR1 is SQVTM and CDR2 is ANQGSEA in the germline V gene. The CDR3 is 13 residues long. The CDR3 DNA sequence: TGCAGCGTTGAGAGACAGTCAAACACTGAAGCTTTCTTT. Its translation: CSVERQSNTEAFF.

V usage is TRBV28 and J usage is TRBJ2-7, with D perhaps being TRBD1 or TRBD2 (5 bases each). Germline CDR1 reads MDHEN; CDR2 reads SYDVKM. V shed 7 bases and J shed 1 base, with 11 bases lying between them. This CDR3 comprises 13 residues. This chain's CDR3 is CASMSGRSYEQYF. The CDR3 coding sequence is TGTGCCAGCATGTCGGGACGGTCCTACGAGCAGTACTTC.

The rearrangement uses TRBV6-5 and TRBJ1-3; unclear D gene. V lost 5 bases and J lost 0, with 8 bases in between. The CDR3 consists of 14 residues. Germline V lookup: CDR1 MNHEY, CDR2 SVGAGI. DNA of the CDR3: TGTGCCAGCAGTGGCGAGCGCTCTGGAAACACCATATATTTT. Translating it yields CASSGERSGNTIYF.

This chain uses TRBV5-6 with TRBJ2-7; D gene unclear. V shed 0 bases and J shed 4 bases, with 14 bases lying between them. The CDR3 runs 15 residues. The germline V gene has CDR1 SGHDT and CDR2 YYEEEE. The CDR3 region is CASSLASNPLYEQYF. The CDR3 DNA reads TGTGCCAGCAGCTTGGCCAGTAATCCTCTATACGAGCAGTACTTC.

The chain uses TRBV19 and TRBJ2-1, with TRBD2 identical over 8 bases. The CDR3 length is 18 residues. Germline V gives CDR1 LNHDA, CDR2 SQIVND (reference sequence). V lost 1 base and J lost 7; bases outside the gene matches: 15. DNA of the CDR3: TGTGCCAGTAGTATAGGACCGCGGGGGGCCGCGAGGGAGAATGAGCAGTTCTTC. Protein sequence: CASSIGPRGAARENEQFF.

This clone was seen once. This chain uses TRBV29-1 with TRBJ2-5; possible D gene TRBD2, 6 bases. This CDR3 has 14 amino acids. The ends were cut back, 7 bases at V and 5 bases at J, with 20 bases in the middle. Germline V gene sequence: CDR1 SQVTM, CDR2 ANQGSEA. DNA for the CDR3: TGCAGCGCCAGACAACTTAGCGGCCCGGAGACCCAGTACTTC. Translation: CSARQLSGPETQYF. The variable domain in full, completed from reference TRBV29-1 and TRBJ2-5, reads SAVISQKPSRDICQRGTSLTIQCQVDSQVTMMFWYRQQPGQSLTLIATANQGSEATYESGFVIDKFPISRPNLTFSTLTVSNMSPEDSSIYLCSARQLSGPETQYFGPGTRLLVL.

This chain connects TRBV5-1 to TRBJ2-3; D possibly uses TRBD1 or TRBD2 (5 bases each). The V and J ends lost 0 bases and 2 bases respectively, with 19 bases between them. The CDR3 runs to 18 residues. The germline V gene encodes CDR1 SGHRS and CDR2 YFSETQ. The CDR3 here is CASSLASGGVLNTDTQYF. The CDR3 nucleotides are TGCGCCAGCAGCTTGGCGTCTGGGGGAGTGTTAAACACAGATACGCAGTATTTT. The entire variable domain, with the rest obtained from reference TRBV5-1 and TRBJ2-3, is as follows: KAGVTQTPRYLIKTRGQQVTLSCSPISGHRSVSWYQQTPGQGLQFLFEYFSETQRNKGNFPGRFSGRQFSNSRSEMNVSTLELGDSALYLCASSLASGGVLNTDTQYFGPGTRLTVL.

This clone showed up just a few times. V gene TRBV27 combines with J gene TRBJ2-1, with 8 bases lining up with TRBD2. Looked up from germline, CDR1 is MNHEY and CDR2 is SMNVEV (reference sequence). Trimming cost V 8 bases and J 9 bases; bases outside gene matches: 6. This CDR3 contains 12 residues. DNA of the CDR3: TGTGCCAGCCTCCGGGGGGGCGGTGAGCAGTTCTTC. As protein: CASLRGGGEQFF.

The J gene is TRBJ2-3, the V gene TRBV13; no firm D call. The V end was cut by 5 bases, the J end by 7 bases, with 10 bases between. The CDR3 has 12 amino acids. Germline lookup yields CDR1 PRHDT and CDR2 FYEKMQ (reference sequence). CDR3 region: CASSPVRNTQYF. CDR3 coding DNA: TGTGCCAGCAGCCCCGTCCGGAATACGCAGTATTTT. Supplemented by reference TRBV13 and TRBJ2-3, the full variable domain reads AAGVIQSPRHLIKEKRETATLKCYPIPRHDTVYWYQQGPGQDPQFLISFYEKMQSDKGSIPDRFSAQQFSDYHSELNMSSLELGDSALYFCASSPVRNTQYFGPGTRLTVL.

The chain is built from TRBV7-2 and TRBJ2-2, with D maybe TRBD2 (6 bases). Germline assignment: CDR1 SGHTA and CDR2 FQGNSA. This CDR3 is built from 15 residues. V was pared by 1 base and J by 5 bases, with 11 bases between. The chain's CDR3 is CASSLGTSPTGELFF. DNA of the CDR3: TGTGCCAGCAGCTTAGGAACTAGCCCTACCGGGGAGCTGTTTTTT.

The gene calls are TRBV9 and TRBJ2-3; D not resolved. V was shortened by 4 bases and J by 7 bases, with 16 bases between the two germline ends. CDR3 length equals 14 residues. Germline assignment: CDR1 SGDLS and CDR2 YYNGEE. Here the CDR3 DNA reads TGTGCCAGCAGCCCCCTTGATGGCCGTCATACGCAGTATTTT. This codes for CASSPLDGRHTQYF.